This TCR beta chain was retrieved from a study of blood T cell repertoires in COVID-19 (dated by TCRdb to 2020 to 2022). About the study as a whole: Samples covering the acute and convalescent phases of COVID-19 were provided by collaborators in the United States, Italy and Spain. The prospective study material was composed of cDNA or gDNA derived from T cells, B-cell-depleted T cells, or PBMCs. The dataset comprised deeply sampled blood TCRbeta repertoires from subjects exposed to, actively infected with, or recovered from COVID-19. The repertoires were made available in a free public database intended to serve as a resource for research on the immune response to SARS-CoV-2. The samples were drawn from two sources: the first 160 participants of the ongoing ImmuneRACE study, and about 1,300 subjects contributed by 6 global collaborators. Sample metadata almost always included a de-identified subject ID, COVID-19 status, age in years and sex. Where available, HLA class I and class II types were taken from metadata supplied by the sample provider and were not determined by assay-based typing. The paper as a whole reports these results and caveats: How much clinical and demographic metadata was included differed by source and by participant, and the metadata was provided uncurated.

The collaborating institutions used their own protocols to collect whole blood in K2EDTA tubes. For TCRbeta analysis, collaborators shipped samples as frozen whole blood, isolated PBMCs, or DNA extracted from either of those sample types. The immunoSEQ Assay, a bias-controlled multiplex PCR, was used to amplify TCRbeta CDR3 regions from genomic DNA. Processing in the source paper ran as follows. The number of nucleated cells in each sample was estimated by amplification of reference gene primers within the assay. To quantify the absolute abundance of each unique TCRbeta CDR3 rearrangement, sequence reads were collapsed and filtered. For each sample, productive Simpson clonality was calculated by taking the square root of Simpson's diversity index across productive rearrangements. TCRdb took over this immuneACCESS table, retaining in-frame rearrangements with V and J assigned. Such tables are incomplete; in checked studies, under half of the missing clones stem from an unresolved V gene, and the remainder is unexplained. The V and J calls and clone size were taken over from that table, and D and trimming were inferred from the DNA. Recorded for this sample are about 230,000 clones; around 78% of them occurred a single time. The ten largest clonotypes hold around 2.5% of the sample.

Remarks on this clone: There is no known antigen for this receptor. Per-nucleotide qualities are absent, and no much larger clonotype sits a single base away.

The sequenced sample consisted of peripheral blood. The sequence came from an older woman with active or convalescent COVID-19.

In nucleotides, the sequence is TGTGCCAGCACGAAAGACAGGGGAACCTACGAGCAGTACTTC. This translates into CASTKDRGTYEQYF. This sequence uses TRBV2 and TRBJ2-7, and 8 junctional nucleotides match TRBD1. The CDR3 starts with the cysteine, ends with the phenylalanine, and has 14 residues. The read is trimmed to its CDR3 DNA, 42 bases read in frame from base 1. The germline V gene yields SNHLY for CDR1 and FYNNEI for CDR2. V lost 7 bases and J lost 2 bases, and the count of bases not matched to a germline gene is 7.